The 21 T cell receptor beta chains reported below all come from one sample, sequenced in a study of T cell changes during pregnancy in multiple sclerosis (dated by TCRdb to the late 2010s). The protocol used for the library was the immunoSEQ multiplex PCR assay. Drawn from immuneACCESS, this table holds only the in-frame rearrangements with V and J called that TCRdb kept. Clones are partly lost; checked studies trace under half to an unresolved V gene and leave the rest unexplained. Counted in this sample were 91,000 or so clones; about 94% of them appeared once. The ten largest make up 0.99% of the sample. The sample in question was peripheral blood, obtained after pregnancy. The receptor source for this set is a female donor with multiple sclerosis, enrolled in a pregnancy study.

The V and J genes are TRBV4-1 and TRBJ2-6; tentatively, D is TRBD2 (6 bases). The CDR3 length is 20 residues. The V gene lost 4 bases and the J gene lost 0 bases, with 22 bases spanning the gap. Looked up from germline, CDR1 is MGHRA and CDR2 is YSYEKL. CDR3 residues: CASSLLPAGPNYSGANVLTF. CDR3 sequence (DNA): TGCGCCAGCAGCCTCCTCCCCGCGGGGCCTAACTACTCTGGGGCCAACGTCCTGACTTTC.

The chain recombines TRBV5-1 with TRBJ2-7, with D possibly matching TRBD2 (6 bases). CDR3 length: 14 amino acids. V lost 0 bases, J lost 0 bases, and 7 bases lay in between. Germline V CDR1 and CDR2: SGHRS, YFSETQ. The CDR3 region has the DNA TGCGCCAGCAGCTTGGCAGCGGGCTCCTACGAGCAGTACTTC. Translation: CASSLAAGSYEQYF.

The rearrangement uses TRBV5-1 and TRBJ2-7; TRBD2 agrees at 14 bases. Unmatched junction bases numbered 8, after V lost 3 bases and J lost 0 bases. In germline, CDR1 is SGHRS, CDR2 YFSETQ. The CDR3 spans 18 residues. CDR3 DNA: TGCGCCAGCAGCTCCGGACTAGCGGGAGGCCCAAGCTCCTACGAGCAGTACTTC. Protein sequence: CASSSGLAGGPSSYEQYF. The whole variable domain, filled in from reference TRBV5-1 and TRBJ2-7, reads KAGVTQTPRYLIKTRGQQVTLSCSPISGHRSVSWYQQTPGQGLQFLFEYFSETQRNKGNFPGRFSGRQFSNSRSEMNVSTLELGDSALYLCASSSGLAGGPSSYEQYFGPGTRLTVT.

As DNA, the CDR3 is TGTGCCATCGGATTTATAGCGGGACAAGAGACCCAGTACTTC. Translating gives CAIGFIAGQETQYF. The J gene is TRBJ2-5, the V gene TRBV10-3; 8 nucleotides agree with TRBD2. CDR1 and CDR2 (germline): ENHRY, SYGVKD. V lost 8 bases and J lost 2; bases outside the gene matches: 7. This CDR3 comprises 14 residues.

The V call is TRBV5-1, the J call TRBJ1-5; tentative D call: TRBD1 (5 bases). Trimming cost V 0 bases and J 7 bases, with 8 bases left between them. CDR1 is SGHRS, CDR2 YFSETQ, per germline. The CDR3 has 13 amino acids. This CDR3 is CASSLEGKQPQHF. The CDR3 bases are TGCGCCAGCAGCTTGGAGGGGAAGCAGCCCCAGCATTTT.

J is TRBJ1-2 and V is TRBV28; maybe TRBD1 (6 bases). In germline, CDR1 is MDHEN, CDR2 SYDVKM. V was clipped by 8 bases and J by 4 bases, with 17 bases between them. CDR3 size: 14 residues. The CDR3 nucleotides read TGTGCCAGCCTGAAGACGGACAGCGCCTATGGCTACACCTTC. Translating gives CASLKTDSAYGYTF.

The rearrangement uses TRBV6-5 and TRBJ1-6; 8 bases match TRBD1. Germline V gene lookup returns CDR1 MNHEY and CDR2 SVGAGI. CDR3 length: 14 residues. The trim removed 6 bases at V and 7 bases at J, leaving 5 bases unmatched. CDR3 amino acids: CASRNRDRNSPLHF. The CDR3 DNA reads TGTGCCAGCAGGAATCGGGACAGGAATTCACCCCTCCACTTT.

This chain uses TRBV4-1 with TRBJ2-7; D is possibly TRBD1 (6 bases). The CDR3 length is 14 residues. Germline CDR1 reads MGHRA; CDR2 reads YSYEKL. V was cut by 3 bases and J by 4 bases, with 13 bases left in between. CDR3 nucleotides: TGCGCCAGCAGCCAGAACTCGGACAGTTACGAGCAGTACTTC. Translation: CASSQNSDSYEQYF.

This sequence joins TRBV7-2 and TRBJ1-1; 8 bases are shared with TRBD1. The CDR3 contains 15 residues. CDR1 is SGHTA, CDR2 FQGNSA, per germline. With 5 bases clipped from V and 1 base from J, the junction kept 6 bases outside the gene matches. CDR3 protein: CASSARTGGNTEAFF. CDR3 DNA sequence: TGTGCCAGCAGCGCGAGAACAGGGGGGAACACTGAAGCTTTCTTT.

The DNA for the CDR3 is TGTGCCAGCAGCCAACGTCTGCCGAGCGGGAGTTCCTACGAGCAGTACTTC. It specifies CASSQRLPSGSSYEQYF. The rearrangement joins TRBV14 to TRBJ2-7, with 8 bases that match TRBD2. V dropped 2 bases and J dropped 1; count of bases not matched to a gene: 10. The CDR3 is 17 residues long. Germline V CDR1 and CDR2: SGHDN, FVKESK. The full variable domain, with the rest looked up from reference TRBV14 and TRBJ2-7, is EAGVTQFPSHSVIEKGQTVTLRCDPISGHDNLYWYRRVMGKEIKFLLHFVKESKQDESGMPNNRFLAERTGGTYSTLKVQPAELEDSGVYFCASSQRLPSGSSYEQYFGPGTRLTVT.

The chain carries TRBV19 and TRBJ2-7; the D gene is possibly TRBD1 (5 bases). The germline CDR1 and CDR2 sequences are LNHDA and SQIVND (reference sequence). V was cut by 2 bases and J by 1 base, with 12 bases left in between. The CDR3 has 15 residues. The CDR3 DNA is TGTGCCAGTAGTATAAACTTGGGGCGATCCTACGAGCAGTACTTC. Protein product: CASSINLGRSYEQYF.

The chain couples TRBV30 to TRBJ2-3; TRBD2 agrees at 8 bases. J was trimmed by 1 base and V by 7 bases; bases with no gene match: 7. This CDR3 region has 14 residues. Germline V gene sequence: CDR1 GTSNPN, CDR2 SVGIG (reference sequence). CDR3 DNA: TGTGCCTTGACGACGACTAGCGGCACAGATACGCAGTATTTT. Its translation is CALTTTSGTDTQYF.

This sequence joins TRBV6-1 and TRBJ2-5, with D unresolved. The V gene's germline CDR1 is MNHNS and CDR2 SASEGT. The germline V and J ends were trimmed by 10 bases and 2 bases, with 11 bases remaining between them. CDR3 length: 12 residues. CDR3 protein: CATYPFQETQYF. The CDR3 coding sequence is TGTGCCACCTACCCCTTTCAAGAGACCCAGTACTTC.

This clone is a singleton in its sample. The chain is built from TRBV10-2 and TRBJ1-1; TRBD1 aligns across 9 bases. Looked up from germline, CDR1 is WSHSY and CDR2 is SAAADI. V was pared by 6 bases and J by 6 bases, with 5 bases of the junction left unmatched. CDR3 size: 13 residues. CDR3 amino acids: CASSGTGFAEAFF. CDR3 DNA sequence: TGCGCCAGCAGCGGGACAGGGTTCGCTGAAGCTTTCTTT.

The CDR3 loop is CASSIGGTGVGYTF. The CDR3 coding sequence is TGTGCCAGTAGTATAGGAGGGACAGGGGTTGGCTACACCTTC. The genes are TRBV19 and TRBJ1-2, with 10 bases that match TRBD1. Germline V gene sequence: CDR1 LNHDA, CDR2 SQIVND (reference sequence). The ends lost 1 base at V and 7 bases at J; junction bases unmatched: 3. CDR3 length: 14 amino acids.

The CDR3 DNA is TGCAGCGTTGGGGGGCCAGGACAGCCCCAGCATTTT. The encoded protein is CSVGGPGQPQHF. The chain employs TRBV29-1 and TRBJ1-5, with D possibly being TRBD1 (6 bases). Trimming cost V 4 bases and J 7 bases, with 11 bases left between them. The CDR3 consists of 12 residues. The germline V gene encodes CDR1 SQVTM and CDR2 ANQGSEA. Full variable domain (missing parts from reference TRBV29-1 and TRBJ1-5): SAVISQKPSRDICQRGTSLTIQCQVDSQVTMMFWYRQQPGQSLTLIATANQGSEATYESGFVIDKFPISRPNLTFSTLTVSNMSPEDSSIYLCSVGGPGQPQHFGDGTRLSIL.

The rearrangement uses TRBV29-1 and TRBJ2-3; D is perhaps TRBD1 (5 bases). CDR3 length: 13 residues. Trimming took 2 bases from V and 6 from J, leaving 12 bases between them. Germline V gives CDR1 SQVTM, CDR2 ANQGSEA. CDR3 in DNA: TGCAGCGTTGAAAGGCAGGGCGTGGATACGCAGTATTTT. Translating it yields CSVERQGVDTQYF.

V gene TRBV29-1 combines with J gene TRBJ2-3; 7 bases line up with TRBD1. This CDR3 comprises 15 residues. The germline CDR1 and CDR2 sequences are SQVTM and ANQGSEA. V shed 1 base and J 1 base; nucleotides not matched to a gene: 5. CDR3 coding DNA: TGCAGCGTTGAAGCGACAGGGTCTCGCACAGATACGCAGTATTTT. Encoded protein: CSVEATGSRTDTQYF.

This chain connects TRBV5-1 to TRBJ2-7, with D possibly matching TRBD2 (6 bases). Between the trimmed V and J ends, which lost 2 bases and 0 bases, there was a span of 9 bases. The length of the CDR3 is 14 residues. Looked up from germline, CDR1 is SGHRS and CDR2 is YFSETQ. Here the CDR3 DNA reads TGCGCCAGCAGCTTTAGCGGATCCTCCTACGAGCAGTACTTC. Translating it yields CASSFSGSSYEQYF.

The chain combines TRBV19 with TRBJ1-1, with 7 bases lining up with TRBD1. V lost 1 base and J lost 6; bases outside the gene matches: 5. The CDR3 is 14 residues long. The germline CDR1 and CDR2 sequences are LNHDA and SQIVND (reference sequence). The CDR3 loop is CASSIVGTVPEAFF. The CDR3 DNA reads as TGTGCCAGTAGTATAGTCGGGACAGTCCCTGAAGCTTTCTTT.

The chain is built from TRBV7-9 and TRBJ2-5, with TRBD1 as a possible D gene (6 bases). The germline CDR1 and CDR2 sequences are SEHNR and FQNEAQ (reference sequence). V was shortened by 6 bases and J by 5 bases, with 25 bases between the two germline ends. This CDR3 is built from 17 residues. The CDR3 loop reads CASRRTGTPEPHETQYF. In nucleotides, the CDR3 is TGTGCCAGCAGGCGTACCGGGACACCAGAGCCTCATGAGACCCAGTACTTC.